The sequence of this TCR beta chain was determined in a study of human T cells and chemical hapten exposure. Time point reported: pre-sensitization, week 0. Treatment: therapeutic diphenylcyclopropenone sensitization with weekly scalp DPC. Before extraction, the whole blood was not fractionated, and total RNA was taken from it. TCRdb re-called the RACE reads through MiXCR, storing one row per CDR3 protein. The profile shows just under 35,000 distinct CDR3 sequences, about a tenth of them singletons. This clonotype occurred many times. The germline CDR1 and CDR2 sequences are DFQATT and SNEGSKA (reference sequence). V dropped 5 bases and J dropped 6 bases, with 9 bases sitting between them. There are 11 residues in the CDR3.

The sample was whole blood, taken in connection with sensitization to the hapten diphenylcyclopropenone (DPC). The rearrangement links TRBV20-1 to TRBJ2-3; D uncertain. The origin of this receptor is a man in his forties or fifties with alopecia areata. Some clones in this sample may be carry-over from other donors' samples. CDR3 loop: CSAESVDTQYF. CDR3 coding DNA: TGCAGTGCTGAGAGCGTGGATACGCAGTATTTT.